This T cell receptor beta chain is from a study of blood T cell repertoires in COVID-19. Data came from immunoSEQ multiplex PCR; TCRdb stores just in-frame clones and leaves some out. The sample lists about 400,000 clones; roughly 87% were seen once. V was pared by 5 bases and J by 0 bases, with 9 bases of the junction left unmatched. The CDR3 extends over 17 amino acids. CDR1 is SGHTA, CDR2 FQGNSA, per germline. This rearrangement joins TRBV7-2 to TRBJ1-3; 8 nucleotides align to TRBD1. Sequenced sample: PBMCs or T cells enriched from blood (not recorded which). The origin of this receptor is a woman in her thirties who had recovered from COVID-19. The CDR3 sequence is CASSQRQGIFSGNTIYF. The CDR3 DNA sequence: TGTGCCAGCAGCCAACGACAGGGGATCTTCTCTGGAAACACCATATATTTT.